This TCR beta chain was sequenced for a study of blood T cell repertoires in COVID-19. As for the study in general: PBMCs, B-cell-depleted T cells, or T cells were the source of the cDNA or gDNA that made up the material.

Authors' processing steps: Researchers report that nucleated cell counts were estimated from reference gene primer amplification. The repertoire was sequenced with immunoSEQ multiplex PCR; TCRdb's copy has only in-frame clones and lacks some. That table is the source of V, J and clone size, and D and trimming were worked out from the DNA. The sample contains 320,000 or so clones, 85% of which appear only once. V shed 1 base and J shed 5 bases, with 14 bases lying between them. Germline assignment: CDR1 MDHEN and CDR2 SYDVKM. CDR3 size: 15 residues. Enrollees, about 18 to 95 years old, lived in 25 or so US areas. Participants' own reports of clinical history determined their cohort assignment.

The J gene is TRBJ1-2, the V gene TRBV28, with D maybe TRBD1 (5 bases). This receptor was identified in a woman aged 25 to 45 who had been exposed to COVID-19. The sequencing input was PBMCs or T cells enriched from blood (not recorded which). In DNA, the CDR3 is TGTGCCAGCAGTTTATCGGACGGATCAGGGTATGGCTACACCTTC. It specifies CASSLSDGSGYGYTF.